This T cell receptor (beta chain) was found in a study of blood T cell repertoires in COVID-19. Overall study context: Sites across the United States, Italy and Spain contributed samples from acute and convalescent COVID-19.

The ends lost 9 bases at V and 0 bases at J; junction bases unmatched: 2. The germline V gene encodes CDR1 MNHEY and CDR2 SMNVEV (reference sequence). The CDR3 spans 13 residues. Sequencing used immunoSEQ multiplex PCR; TCRdb keeps in-frame clones, though not all of them. This table holds around 250,000 clones, about four fifths found once. This clonotype was sampled from a woman under 30 with acute or convalescent COVID-19. Sequenced: peripheral blood. This chain links TRBV27 with TRBJ1-2; 9 bases are shared with TRBD1. CDR3 DNA sequence: TGTGCCAGGGGGACAGGGACTAACTATGGCTACACCTTC. Protein sequence: CARGTGTNYGYTF.